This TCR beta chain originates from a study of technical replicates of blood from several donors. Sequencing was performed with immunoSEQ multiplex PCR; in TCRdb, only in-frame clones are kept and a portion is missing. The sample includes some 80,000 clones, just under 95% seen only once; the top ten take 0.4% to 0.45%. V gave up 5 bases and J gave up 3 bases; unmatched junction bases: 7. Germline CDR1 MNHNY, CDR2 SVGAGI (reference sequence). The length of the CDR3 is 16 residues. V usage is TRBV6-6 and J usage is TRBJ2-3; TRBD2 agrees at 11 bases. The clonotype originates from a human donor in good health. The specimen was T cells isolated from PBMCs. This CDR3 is CASSPRTSGRTDTQYF. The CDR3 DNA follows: TGTGCCAGCAGTCCTCGAACTAGCGGGAGAACAGATACGCAGTATTTT.